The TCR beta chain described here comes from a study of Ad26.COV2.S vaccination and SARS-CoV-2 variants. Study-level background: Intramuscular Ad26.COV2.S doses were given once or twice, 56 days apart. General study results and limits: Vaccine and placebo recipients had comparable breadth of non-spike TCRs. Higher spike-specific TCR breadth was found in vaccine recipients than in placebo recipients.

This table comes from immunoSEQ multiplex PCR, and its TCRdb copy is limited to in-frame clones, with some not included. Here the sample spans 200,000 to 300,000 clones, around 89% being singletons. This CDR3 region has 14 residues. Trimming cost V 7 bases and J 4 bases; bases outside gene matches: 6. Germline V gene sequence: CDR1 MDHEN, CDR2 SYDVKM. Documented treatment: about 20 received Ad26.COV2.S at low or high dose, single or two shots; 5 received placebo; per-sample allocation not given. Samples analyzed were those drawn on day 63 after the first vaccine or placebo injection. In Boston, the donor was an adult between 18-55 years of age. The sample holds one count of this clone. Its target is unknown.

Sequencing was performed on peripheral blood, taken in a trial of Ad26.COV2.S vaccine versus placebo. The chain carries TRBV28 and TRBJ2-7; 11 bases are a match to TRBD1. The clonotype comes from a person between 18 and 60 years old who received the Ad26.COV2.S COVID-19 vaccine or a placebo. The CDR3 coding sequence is TGTGCCAGCAAGGACAGGGGGCAAGGGTACGAGCAGTACTTC. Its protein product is CASKDRGQGYEQYF.